The 3 T cell receptor beta chains given below trace back to one sample, sequenced in a study of regulatory T cells in long-lasting Graves disease. The time point: persistent/refractory GD, antithyroid drugs over 5 years with positive TRAb. PBMC RNA was the source of the TCR library. Combining iRepertoire HTBI primers with Arm-PCR of CDR3 regions, the authors built TCR beta libraries. From the multiplex PCR reads, TCRdb called clonotypes with MiXCR, one entry per CDR3 protein. The sample holds hundreds of thousands of distinct CDR3 sequences; about 22% are singletons and the top ten take 6.5% to 9%. The specimen was peripheral blood mononuclear cells (PBMCs), collected when the disease was refractory, from a patient treated with antithyroid drugs. The receptors originated from a female donor with Graves disease.

This clonotype appeared many times. The rearrangement joins TRBV28 to TRBJ1-4, with a tentative D call TRBD1 (6 bases). Germline V lookup: CDR1 MDHEN, CDR2 SYDVKM. The CDR3 is made up of 17 amino acids. The V end lost 6 bases, the J end lost 6 bases, and 23 bases lay between the germline ends. The CDR3: CASSRGGGRMLDEKLFF. The DNA for the CDR3 is TGTGCCAGCAGCCGAGGGGGGGGCCGAATGCTGGATGAAAAACTGTTTTTT.

This clonotype has a handful of counts. The chain has TRBV2 and TRBJ2-7; 7 bases are shared with TRBD1. V trimming: 5 bases; J trimming: 5 bases; junction bases outside the gene matches: 6. The germline CDR1 and CDR2 sequences are SNHLY and FYNNEI. The CDR3 is 13 amino acids. The CDR3 region is CASSNQGGNEQYF. For the CDR3, the DNA is TGTGCCAGCAGTAACCAAGGGGGCAACGAGCAGTACTTC.

This clonotype was recorded at least ten times. The rearrangement links TRBV12-3 or TRBV12-4 to TRBJ1-1; D unclear. V was cut by 5 bases and J by 3 bases, with 10 bases left in between. This CDR3 region has 13 residues. The CDR3 bases are TGTGCCAGCAGTCTCCGTAGGGACACTGAAGCTTTCTTT. Amino acids: CASSLRRDTEAFF.